This TCR beta chain was recorded in a study of technical replicates of blood from several donors. TCRdb keeps only in-frame clones here, not all; method: immunoSEQ multiplex PCR. This table holds fewer than 15,000 clones, approximately 95% found once. Germline-derived CDR1 and CDR2 are GTSNPN and SVGIG (reference sequence). The CDR3 sequence is 16 residues long. The V and J ends lost 0 bases and 4 bases, in that order; junction bases with no gene match: 9. This sequence joins TRBV30 and TRBJ2-3, with 8 bases lining up with TRBD2. This sequence was found in a human donor in good health. The specimen was PBMCs. CDR3 amino acids: CAWSVQLPGGPDTQYF. The CDR3 DNA reads TGTGCCTGGAGTGTACAACTTCCGGGAGGGCCAGATACGCAGTATTTT.